This TCR beta chain was sequenced during a study of CD8 T cells in Susac syndrome. Trimming took off 5 bases at V and 5 bases at J, with 15 bases between the two ends. Germline assignment: CDR1 MDHEN and CDR2 SYDVKM. This CDR3 has 14 amino acids. cDNA came from 0.5 to 1 ug RNA primed by random hexamers. immunoSEQ multiplex PCR amplified TCR beta CDR3 across 54 Vbeta, 13 Jbeta. Each CDR3 protein gets one entry after TCRdb re-called the immunoSEQ multiplex PCR reads with MiXCR. Here the sample spans roughly 44,000 distinct CDR3 sequences, 90% to 95% being singletons. It was negative isolation that provided the CD8+ and CD4+ T cells, whereas TEMRA cells were enriched by FACS.

The chain has TRBV28 and TRBJ1-1; a weak D match, TRBD1 (6 bases). The sequencing sample was made of CD8+ T cells from PBMCs. The TCR comes from a human donor in good health. The CDR3: CASSPLGGRTEAFF. The CDR3 region has the DNA TGTGCCAGCAGTCCATTAGGGGGACGGACTGAAGCTTTCTTT.